Presented here are 16 T cell receptor beta chains from one specimen sequenced in a study of vaccination effects on CD4 cells after COVID-19. CD4+ T cells specific for antigen were expanded with viral peptide pools by the ViraFEST assay before sequencing. Isolating CD4+ T cells followed approximately nine days of culture. Only in-frame clones appear in the TCRdb table, and some are missing; sequencing was by immunoSEQ multiplex PCR. The data contain about 22,000 clones, 73% of them singletons. Their cognate antigens are unknown. The specimen comprised CD4+ T cells from PBMCs cultured with HCoV-229E spike peptides, sampled before COVID-19 vaccination. The receptors originated from a human donor who received a COVID-19 vaccine.

The sample holds a few counts of this clone. This chain links TRBV11-2 with TRBJ2-5; D is perhaps TRBD1 (6 bases). The length of the CDR3 is 14 residues. The V end lost 1 base, the J end lost 4 bases, and 10 bases lay between the germline ends. Germline V CDR1 and CDR2: SGHAT, FQNNGV. CDR3 amino acids: CASSLADRIETQYF. The DNA of the CDR3 is TGTGCCAGCAGCTTAGCCGACAGGATAGAGACCCAGTACTTC.

The chain has TRBV19 and TRBJ1-2, with 7 bases fitting TRBD1. The CDR3 has 15 residues. Germline values: CDR1 LNHDA, CDR2 SQIVND (reference sequence). The V segment lost 7 bases and the J segment 8 bases; nucleotides outside the gene matches: 16. CDR3 in DNA: TGTGCCAGTACCCAAATGGGACAGCCACTTCGGGGCTACACCTTC. Protein sequence: CASTQMGQPLRGYTF.

This clone was seen only a few times. This rearrangement joins TRBV4-2 to TRBJ2-3; D is perhaps TRBD1 (6 bases). The CDR3 runs to 16 residues. The V and J ends lost 0 bases and 4 bases respectively, with 14 bases between them. CDR1 and CDR2 (germline): LGHNA, YNFKEQ. This CDR3 is CASSQDQGRGADTQYF. DNA for the CDR3: TGTGCCAGCAGCCAAGATCAGGGCAGGGGAGCAGATACGCAGTATTTT.

The V call is TRBV11-1, the J call TRBJ2-7; 12 positions match TRBD2. This CDR3 comprises 14 residues. Per the germline V gene, CDR1 is SGHAT and CDR2 is FQDESV (reference sequence). J lost 6 bases, V lost 6 bases, and 6 bases had no gene match. CDR3 sequence reads: CASRTGTSGFEQYF. CDR3 nucleotides: TGTGCCAGCAGGACCGGGACTAGCGGGTTCGAGCAGTACTTC.

The chain carries TRBV5-1 and TRBJ1-5; D perhaps matches TRBD1 (5 bases). The CDR3 has 17 amino acids. With 1 base removed from V and 5 bases from J, the gap between germline ends came to 19 bases. CDR1 and CDR2 (germline): SGHRS, YFSETQ. DNA for the CDR3: TGCGCCAGCAGCTTGTTAATCGTAGGACATACACATCAGCCCCAGCATTTT. This translates into CASSLLIVGHTHQPQHF.

The chain carries TRBV7-9 and TRBJ1-1; no firm D call. Per the germline V gene, CDR1 is SEHNR and CDR2 is FQNEAQ (reference sequence). This CDR3 contains 15 residues. Deletions cut 2 bases from V and 1 base from J, with 11 bases between. The CDR3 reads CASSLYRASNTEAFF. The CDR3 DNA reads as TGTGCCAGCAGCTTATACCGGGCCTCGAACACTGAAGCTTTCTTT. The variable domain in full, with the rest retrieved from reference TRBV7-9 and TRBJ1-1, is DTGVSQNPRHKITKRGQNVTFRCDPISEHNRLYWYRQTLGQGPEFLTYFQNEAQLEKSRLLSDRFSAERPKGSFSTLEIQRTEQGDSAMYLCASSLYRASNTEAFFGQGTRLTVV.

This chain uses TRBV6-1 with TRBJ2-1; 10 nucleotides align to TRBD2. Germline CDR1 and CDR2: MNHNS and SASEGT. This CDR3 contains 15 residues. After removal of 2 bases from V and 2 bases from J, the junction contained 0 bases not matched to a gene. CDR3 bases: TGTGCCAGCAGTGAACTAGCGGGGGCCTACAATGAGCAGTTCTTC. Its protein is CASSELAGAYNEQFF.

The chain carries TRBV6-4 and TRBJ2-3; tentative D call: TRBD2 (7 bases). Trimming pared 3 bases from V and 1 base from J, leaving 8 bases between. Germline V gene lookup returns CDR1 MRHNA and CDR2 SNTAGT. The CDR3 length is 14 residues. Written as DNA, the CDR3 is TGTGCCAGCAGTGAAGGGGGGGGCACAGATACGCAGTATTTT. Translation: CASSEGGGTDTQYF.

The rearrangement links TRBV6-4 to TRBJ2-6; D gene ambiguous. Trimming pared 2 bases from V and 0 bases from J, leaving 5 bases between. The length of the CDR3 is 15 residues. CDR1 is MRHNA, CDR2 SNTAGT, per germline. Here the CDR3 reads CASSDRYSGANVLTF. The CDR3, as DNA: TGTGCCAGCAGTGACAGGTACTCTGGGGCCAACGTCCTGACTTTC.

The chain recombines TRBV19 with TRBJ2-3, with D perhaps TRBD1 (5 bases). CDR1 is LNHDA and CDR2 is SQIVND in the germline V gene (reference sequence). The CDR3 runs 16 residues. The V end was cut by 5 bases, the J end by 2 bases, with 17 bases between. CDR3 amino acids: CASSPDRGFTTDTQYF. The CDR3 bases are TGTGCCAGTAGTCCAGACAGAGGCTTTACCACAGATACGCAGTATTTT.

This rearrangement joins TRBV7-8 to TRBJ2-6, with D perhaps being TRBD1 or TRBD2 (5 bases each). This CDR3 is 16 amino acids long. V lost 4 bases to trimming and J lost 4 bases, with 14 bases between them. Germline CDR1 is SGHVS and CDR2 is FQNEAQ. This chain's CDR3 is CASSSGRPTGANVLTF. As DNA, the CDR3 is TGTGCCAGCAGCTCGGGACGCCCGACAGGGGCCAACGTCCTGACTTTC.

The J gene is TRBJ1-5, the V gene TRBV19; the D is unclear. Germline values: CDR1 LNHDA, CDR2 SQIVND (reference sequence). V lost 5 bases and J 4 bases, leaving 6 bases between the germline ends. The CDR3 extends over 12 amino acids. The CDR3 loop reads CASSPPNQPQHF. CDR3 in DNA: TGTGCCAGTAGTCCCCCAAATCAGCCCCAGCATTTT.

The V gene is TRBV6-5, the J gene TRBJ2-1; possible D gene TRBD1, 5 bases. The CDR3 sequence is 15 residues long. The germline V gene encodes CDR1 MNHEY and CDR2 SVGAGI. V was pared by 0 bases and J by 7 bases, with 13 bases between. The CDR3, as DNA: TGTGCCAGCAGTTACTCCCAGGGCGCGAGTAATGAGCAGTTCTTC. This encodes CASSYSQGASNEQFF.

The sample holds a few counts of this clone. J is TRBJ1-5 and V is TRBV27; TRBD1 is a possible D gene (5 bases). Trimming left V 1 base short and J 0 bases short, with 7 bases between. CDR3 length: 15 residues. Per germline, CDR1 MNHEY and CDR2 SMNVEV (reference sequence). The CDR3 DNA sequence: TGTGCCAGCAGTTTATGGGGGGATAGCAATCAGCCCCAGCATTTT. It translates to CASSLWGDSNQPQHF.

A few counts support this clone. The rearrangement joins TRBV10-3 to TRBJ1-3; the D is unclear. V was clipped by 4 bases and J by 4 bases, with 5 bases between them. This CDR3 comprises 12 residues. Germline V gene sequence: CDR1 ENHRY, CDR2 SYGVKD. The CDR3 spells CAISGSGNTIYF. DNA for the CDR3: TGTGCCATCAGTGGGTCCGGAAACACCATATATTTT.

The chain links TRBV18 to TRBJ1-4; D is undetermined. Germline CDR1 reads KGHSH; CDR2 reads LQKENI. Trimming took 2 bases from V and 0 from J, leaving 4 bases between them. CDR3 length equals 14 residues. The CDR3: CASSPKATNEKLFF. The DNA of the CDR3 is TGTGCCAGCTCACCAAAAGCAACTAATGAAAAACTGTTTTTT.